Below are 18 T cell receptor beta chains sequenced from a single sample in a study of blood T cells in healthy people across ages. Primed by a sample-barcoded 5' primer and a J-beta primer mix, a second PCR proceeded for about 6 to 12 cycles. MiXCR, run by TCRdb on the 5' RACE reads, gives a single entry per CDR3 protein. The sample yields around 520,000 distinct CDR3 sequences, around a quarter seen once. The same sample was also studied in work on T cells of mothers and their children.

The sequencing input was blood. Source of these receptors: a boy under 10 years old in good health.

This clonotype was detected only a few times. The chain links TRBV4-2 to TRBJ1-2; D remains ambiguous. Trimming took 0 bases from V and 4 from J, leaving 9 bases between them. Per germline, CDR1 LGHNA and CDR2 YNFKEQ. This CDR3 has 14 amino acids. CDR3 sequence: CASSQDKTVYGYTF. CDR3 nucleotide sequence: TGTGCCAGCAGCCAAGATAAAACAGTCTATGGCTACACCTTC.

The chain combines TRBV20-1 with TRBJ2-1; 8 bases are a match to TRBD1. V was clipped by 4 bases and J by 5 bases; unmatched bases: 4. This CDR3 spans 13 amino acids. Per germline, CDR1 DFQATT and CDR2 SNEGSKA (reference sequence). CDR3 DNA: TGCAGTGCTAAGGACAGGGTCCACAATGAGCAGTTCTTC. Translated: CSAKDRVHNEQFF.

This clonotype was counted only a few times. The chain combines TRBV5-5 with TRBJ2-5, with 7 bases that match TRBD1. The J call is uncertain, as TRBJ2-1 better fits the DNA end. This CDR3 region has 13 residues. Germline assignment: CDR1 SGHKS and CDR2 YYEKEE (reference sequence). In DNA, the CDR3 is TGTGCCAGCAGCGCCAGGGGGTACAATGAGCAGTTCTTC. It is translated as CASSARGYNEQFF.

The table lists this clonotype with a few counts. The V and J genes are TRBV7-2 and TRBJ2-5, with a tentative D call TRBD2 (6 bases). This CDR3 contains 14 residues. Trimming left V 3 bases short and J 1 base short, with 9 bases between. Germline V CDR1 and CDR2: SGHTA, FQGNSA. This CDR3 is CASSFTGGQETQYF. In DNA form, the CDR3 reads TGTGCCAGCAGCTTCACCGGGGGCCAAGAGACCCAGTACTTC.

About this clonotype itself: A clone one base away is much larger, so this may be a read error. The rearrangement links TRBV14 to TRBJ2-1; D possibly matches TRBD1 or TRBD2 (5 bases each). This CDR3 has 17 residues. The V end lost 4 bases, the J end lost 6 bases, and 22 bases lay between the germline ends. Germline CDR1 reads SGHDN; CDR2 reads FVKESK. The chain's CDR3 is CASSRGRGFLGRNEQFF. In DNA form, the CDR3 reads TGTGCCAGCAGCCGGGGTCGGGGCTTCTTAGGGCGCAATGAGCAGTTCTTC.

This clonotype was found a few times. The chain has TRBV28 and TRBJ1-5; the D gene is possibly TRBD1 (5 bases). V was cut by 5 bases and J by 1 base, with 9 bases left in between. The CDR3 has 14 amino acids. Germline-derived CDR1 and CDR2 are MDHEN and SYDVKM. CDR3 DNA sequence: TGTGCCAGCAGTCCCAGGGAAAGCAATCAGCCCCAGCATTTT. Amino acids: CASSPRESNQPQHF.

The chain is built from TRBV3-1 and TRBJ2-7, with no clear D. Germline CDR1 reads LGHDT; CDR2 reads YNNKEL (reference sequence). The CDR3 loop spans 12 amino acids. V lost 0 bases to trimming and J lost 1 base, with 1 base between them. The CDR3 reads CASSQESYEQYF. DNA of the CDR3: TGTGCCAGCAGCCAAGAATCCTACGAGCAGTACTTC.

This clonotype was detected many times. This chain connects TRBV6-1 to TRBJ2-5; TRBD1 aligns across 8 bases. This CDR3 has 14 amino acids. The germline V gene encodes CDR1 MNHNS and CDR2 SASEGT. V shed 7 bases, J shed 1 base, and the junction held 5 bases outside the gene matches. As DNA, the CDR3 is TGTGCCAGCAACCGCGGACAGGGCCAAGAGACCCAGTACTTC. Its translation is CASNRGQGQETQYF.

This clonotype was counted between two and nine times. The chain uses TRBV18 and TRBJ2-1; 8 bases match TRBD2. The CDR3 is 16 residues long. Trimming took 3 bases from V and 2 from J; bases not matched to a gene: 6. Per germline, CDR1 KGHSH and CDR2 LQKENI. CDR3 region: CASSPGAGGPYNEQFF. CDR3 DNA sequence: TGTGCCAGCTCACCTGGGGCGGGAGGCCCCTACAATGAGCAGTTCTTC. Together with reference TRBV18 and TRBJ2-1, the CDR3 gives the full variable domain: NAGVMQNPRHLVRRRGQEARLRCSPMKGHSHVYWYRQLPEEGLKFMVYLQKENIIDESGMPKERFSAEFPKEGPSILRIQQVVRGDSAAYFCASSPGAGGPYNEQFFGPGTRLTVL.

The chain uses TRBV7-2 and TRBJ2-1; perhaps TRBD2 as D (6 bases). Germline CDR1 is SGHTA and CDR2 is FQGNSA. This CDR3 has 15 residues. Trimming removed 1 base from V and 6 bases from J, with 13 bases in between. The CDR3 loop reads CASSLGTTGANEQFF. The CDR3, as DNA: TGTGCCAGCAGCTTAGGGACTACCGGGGCCAATGAGCAGTTCTTC.

This chain uses TRBV27 with TRBJ2-7; D possibly corresponds to TRBD1 (6 bases). Trimming took off 5 bases at V and 0 bases at J, with 14 bases between the two ends. The CDR3 spans 15 residues. Looked up from germline, CDR1 is MNHEY and CDR2 is SMNVEV (reference sequence). The CDR3 sequence is CASSPQGWASYEQYF. CDR3 sequence (DNA): TGTGCCAGCAGTCCTCAGGGGTGGGCCTCCTACGAGCAGTACTTC.

This clonotype was picked up a small number of times. The chain links TRBV29-1 to TRBJ1-4; 9 positions match TRBD1. Per the germline V gene, CDR1 is SQVTM and CDR2 is ANQGSEA. The CDR3 runs to 16 residues. J gave up 0 bases and V 6 bases, and 8 bases lay outside the gene matches. The CDR3 sequence: CSVRQGGVATNEKLFF. The CDR3 bases are TGCAGCGTCCGACAGGGGGGCGTTGCAACTAATGAAAAACTGTTTTTT.

The chain combines TRBV19 with TRBJ2-7, with 9 bases identical to TRBD1. CDR1 is LNHDA, CDR2 SQIVND, per germline (reference sequence). With 6 bases clipped from V and 5 bases from J, the junction kept 5 bases outside the gene matches. This CDR3 comprises 13 residues. For the CDR3, the DNA is TGTGCCAGTAGCCGGGACAGGGACCACGAGCAGTACTTC. Residues: CASSRDRDHEQYF.

J is TRBJ2-5 and V is TRBV6-1; 8 bases are a match to TRBD1. The J call is doubtful: the DNA matches TRBJ2-1 better. The germline CDR1 and CDR2 sequences are MNHNS and SASEGT. This CDR3 has 16 amino acids. CDR3 amino acids: CASSDFGQGAFNEQFF. CDR3 DNA: TGTGCCAGCAGTGACTTCGGACAGGGTGCGTTCAATGAGCAGTTCTTC.

V gene TRBV7-2 combines with J gene TRBJ1-1, with D possibly TRBD1 on 6 matching bases. The length of the CDR3 is 14 residues. The germline CDR1 and CDR2 sequences are SGHTA and FQGNSA. Deletions cut 3 bases from V and 11 bases from J, with 19 bases between. CDR3 nucleotides: TGTGCCAGCAGCTTCCCCGGACAGCCTGGGGTCGCTTTCTTT. Translated, it gives CASSFPGQPGVAFF.

The sample holds a few counts of this clonotype. This rearrangement joins TRBV12-3 or TRBV12-4 to TRBJ1-3; D is uncertain. V dropped 3 bases and J dropped 4 bases, with 10 bases sitting between them. The CDR3 spans 14 residues. The CDR3 loop reads CASSFRGSGNTIYF. Here the CDR3 DNA reads TGTGCCAGCAGTTTTCGTGGGAGCGGAAACACCATATATTTT.

This clonotype was observed a single time. The chain joins TRBV4-3 to TRBJ1-5; D is uncertain. The CDR3 is 15 residues long. Germline loops: CDR1 LGHNA, CDR2 YSLEER. Trimming cost V 4 bases and J 6 bases, with 16 bases left between them. The CDR3, as DNA: TGCGCCAGCAGCCCGCGGGGAGGGAGAGGTCAGCCCCAGCATTTT. Translated, it gives CASSPRGGRGQPQHF.

This clonotype was observed a few times. At one end, the junction sequence differs from germline, possibly due to a read error. The rearrangement uses TRBV3-1 and TRBJ2-4; D may be TRBD2 (6 bases). The germline V gene encodes CDR1 LGHDT and CDR2 YNNKEL (reference sequence). The CDR3 totals 12 residues. The CDR3 DNA follows: TGTGCCAGCAGCCGGAGGGATTCGCTTCTGCACTTC. Its translation: CASSRRDSLLHF.